This T cell receptor (beta chain) was found in a study of T cells expressing NK-cell markers. About the research overall: It was sorted CD3+CD56-NKG2C+, CD3+CD56+NKG2C- and CD3+CD56+NKG2C+ T cells that provided the TCR beta repertoires.

Germline CDR1 LNHNV, CDR2 YYDKDF (reference sequence). CDR3 size: 19 residues. TCRdb reanalyzed the 5' RACE reads and collapses them to one entry per CDR3 protein, without DNA. There are 350,000 to 450,000 distinct CDR3 sequences in the sample, with under 6.5% held by the top ten. On this clonotype itself: Its antigen is not identified.

Findings and caveats of the study: The CD3+CD56-NKG2C+ fraction of a handful of donors was also led by these clonotypes. Of the CD8+ T cells in about 6 donors, about 1.0-7.0% belonged to dominant NKG2C+ clonotypes. Whether expanded NKG2C-expressing T cell clones recognize HCMV is unknown.

Specimen: blood T cells: a sorted CD56 or NKG2C T cell subset, CD4+ or CD8+ T cells, or bulk PBMC T cells (not recorded which). This chain joins TRBV15 and TRBJ2-1; TCRdb gives TRBD2 as the D gene, but with no DNA this cannot be confirmed. The clonotype comes from a man aged 18 to 70 in good health. CDR3 amino acids: CATSRGTSGGPSSYNEQFF.